This T cell receptor beta chain was profiled in a study of neurological immune-mediated disorders. Study results and limitations: Expansion of TCR clones was greatest in HTLV-1-associated myelopathy and smallest in multiple sclerosis, where it fell below that of healthy controls.

V lost 0 bases and J lost 1, with 10 bases in between. The germline CDR1 and CDR2 sequences are LGHNA and YNFKEQ. This CDR3 is 16 amino acids long. Each TCR transcript was tagged with a 10-nucleotide random UMI during 5'RACE. TCRdb re-called the 5' RACE reads through MiXCR, storing one row per CDR3 protein. The data show 3,500 to 5,000 distinct CDR3 sequences, about 33% seen once. Sorted libraries came from around 1 million CD4+ or CD8+ T cells. This clonotype was detected many times. What it recognizes is unknown. The specimen sequenced was CD8+ T cells from blood. The TCR originated in a man in his fifties with HTLV-1-associated myelopathy (HAM/TSP). J is TRBJ1-3 and V is TRBV4-2, with a weak D call TRBD1 (5 bases). The DNA for the CDR3 is TGTGCCAGCAGCCAAGATAGGGCAGGGTCTGGAAACACCATATATTTT. Translated, it gives CASSQDRAGSGNTIYF.